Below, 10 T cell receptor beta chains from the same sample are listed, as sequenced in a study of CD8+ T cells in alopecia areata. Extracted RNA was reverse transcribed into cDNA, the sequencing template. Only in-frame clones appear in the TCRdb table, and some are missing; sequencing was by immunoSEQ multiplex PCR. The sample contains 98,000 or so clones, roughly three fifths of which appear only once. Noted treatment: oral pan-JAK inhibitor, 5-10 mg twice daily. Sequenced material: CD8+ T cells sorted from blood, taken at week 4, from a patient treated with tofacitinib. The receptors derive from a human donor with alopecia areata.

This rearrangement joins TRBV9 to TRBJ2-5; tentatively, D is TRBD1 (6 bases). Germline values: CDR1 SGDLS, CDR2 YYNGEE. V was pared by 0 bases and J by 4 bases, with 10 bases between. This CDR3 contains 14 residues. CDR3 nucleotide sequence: TGTGCCAGCAGCGTAGAGGGGGTCTCAGAGACCCAGTACTTC. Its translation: CASSVEGVSETQYF.

The CDR3 loop reads CSVESDYGYTF. The CDR3 DNA follows: TGCAGCGTAGAGTCGGACTATGGCTACACCTTC. The chain carries TRBV20-1 and TRBJ1-2, with unresolved D. The CDR3 has 11 residues. The germline gives CDR1 DFQATT, CDR2 SNEGSKA (reference sequence).

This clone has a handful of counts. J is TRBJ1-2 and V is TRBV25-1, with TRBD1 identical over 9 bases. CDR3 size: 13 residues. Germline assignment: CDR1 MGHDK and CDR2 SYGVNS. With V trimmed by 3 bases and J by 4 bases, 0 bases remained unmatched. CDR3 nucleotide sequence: TGTGCCAGCAGTGAGGGACAGGGCTATGGCTACACCTTC. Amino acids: CASSEGQGYGYTF.

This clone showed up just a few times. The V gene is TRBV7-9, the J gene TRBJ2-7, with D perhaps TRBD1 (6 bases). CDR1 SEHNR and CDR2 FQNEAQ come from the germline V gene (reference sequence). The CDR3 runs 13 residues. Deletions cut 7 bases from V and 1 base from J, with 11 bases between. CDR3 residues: CASIHRDSYEQYF. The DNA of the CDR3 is TGTGCCAGCATACACAGGGATTCCTACGAGCAGTACTTC. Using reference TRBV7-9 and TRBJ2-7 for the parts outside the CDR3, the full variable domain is DTGVSQNPRHKITKRGQNVTFRCDPISEHNRLYWYRQTLGQGPEFLTYFQNEAQLEKSRLLSDRFSAERPKGSFSTLEIQRTEQGDSAMYLCASIHRDSYEQYFGPGTRLTVT.

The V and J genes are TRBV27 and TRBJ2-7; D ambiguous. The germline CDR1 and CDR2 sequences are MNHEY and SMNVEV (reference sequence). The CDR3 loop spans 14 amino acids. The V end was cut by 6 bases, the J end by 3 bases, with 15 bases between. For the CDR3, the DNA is TGTGCCAGCAGCCAACGTGGAGTCTACTACGAGCAGTACTTC. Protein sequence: CASSQRGVYYEQYF.

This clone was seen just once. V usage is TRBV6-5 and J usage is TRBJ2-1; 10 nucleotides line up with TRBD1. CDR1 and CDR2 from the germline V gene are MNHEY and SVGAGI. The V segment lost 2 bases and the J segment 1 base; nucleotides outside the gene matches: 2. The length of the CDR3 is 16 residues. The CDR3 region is CASSYGTGESYNEQFF. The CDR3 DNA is TGTGCCAGCAGTTACGGGACAGGGGAATCCTACAATGAGCAGTTCTTC.

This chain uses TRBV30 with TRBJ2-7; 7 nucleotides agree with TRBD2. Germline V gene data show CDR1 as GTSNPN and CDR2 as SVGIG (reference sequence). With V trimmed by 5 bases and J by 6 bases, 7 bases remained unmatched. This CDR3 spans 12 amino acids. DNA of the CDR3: TGTGCCTGGGGGCTAGCGGAGGTCGAGCAGTACTTC. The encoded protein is CAWGLAEVEQYF.

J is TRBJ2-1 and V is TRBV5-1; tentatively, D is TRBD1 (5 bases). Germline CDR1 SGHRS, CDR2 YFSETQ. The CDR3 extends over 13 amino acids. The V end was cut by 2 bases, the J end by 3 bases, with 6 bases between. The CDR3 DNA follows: TGCGCCAGCAGCTTAGGGGACTACAATGAGCAGTTCTTC. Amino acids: CASSLGDYNEQFF.

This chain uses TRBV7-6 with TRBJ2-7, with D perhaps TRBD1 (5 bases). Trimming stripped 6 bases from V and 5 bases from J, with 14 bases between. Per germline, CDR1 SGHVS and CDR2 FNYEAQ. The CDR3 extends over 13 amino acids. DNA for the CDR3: TGTGCCAGCAGTGGTAGTAGGGGCCACGAGCAGTACTTC. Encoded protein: CASSGSRGHEQYF.

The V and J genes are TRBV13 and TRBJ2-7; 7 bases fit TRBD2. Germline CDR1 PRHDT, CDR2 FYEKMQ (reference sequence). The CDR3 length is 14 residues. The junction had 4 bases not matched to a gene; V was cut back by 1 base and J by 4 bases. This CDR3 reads CASSLDGGSYEQYF. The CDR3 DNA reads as TGTGCCAGCAGCTTAGACGGGGGGAGTTACGAGCAGTACTTC.